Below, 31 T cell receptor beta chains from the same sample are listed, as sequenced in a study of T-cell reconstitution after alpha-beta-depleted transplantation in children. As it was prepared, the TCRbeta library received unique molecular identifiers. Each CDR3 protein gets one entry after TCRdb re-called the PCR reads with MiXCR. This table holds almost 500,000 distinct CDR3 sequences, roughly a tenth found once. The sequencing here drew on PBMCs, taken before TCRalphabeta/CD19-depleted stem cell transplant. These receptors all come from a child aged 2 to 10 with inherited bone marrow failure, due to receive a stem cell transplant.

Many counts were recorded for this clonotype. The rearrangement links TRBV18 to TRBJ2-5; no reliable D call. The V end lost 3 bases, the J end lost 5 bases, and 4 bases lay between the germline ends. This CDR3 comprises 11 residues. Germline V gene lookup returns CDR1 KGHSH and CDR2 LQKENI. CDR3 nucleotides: TGTGCCAGCTCACCTTGGGAGACCCAGTACTTC. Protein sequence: CASSPWETQYF.

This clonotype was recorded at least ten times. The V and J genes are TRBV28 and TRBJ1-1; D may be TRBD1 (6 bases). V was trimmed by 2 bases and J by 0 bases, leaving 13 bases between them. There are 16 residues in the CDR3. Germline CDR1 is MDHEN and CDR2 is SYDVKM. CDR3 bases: TGTGCCAGCAGTTTAACCAGGGACAATATGAACACTGAAGCTTTCTTT. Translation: CASSLTRDNMNTEAFF.

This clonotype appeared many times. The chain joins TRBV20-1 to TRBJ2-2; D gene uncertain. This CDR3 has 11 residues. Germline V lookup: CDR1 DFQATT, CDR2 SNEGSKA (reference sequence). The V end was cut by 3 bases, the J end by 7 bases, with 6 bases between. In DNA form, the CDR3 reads TGCAGTGCTAGTGGCGGCGGGGAGCTGTTTTTT. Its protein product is CSASGGGELFF.

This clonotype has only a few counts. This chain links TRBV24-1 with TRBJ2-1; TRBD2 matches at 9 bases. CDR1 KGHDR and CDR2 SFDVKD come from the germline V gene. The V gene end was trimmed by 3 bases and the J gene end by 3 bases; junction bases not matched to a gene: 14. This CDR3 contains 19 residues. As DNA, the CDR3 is TGTGCCACCAGTGATCCGGGACTTCGCGGGAGGGCCGGCTACAATGAGCAGTTCTTC. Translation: CATSDPGLRGRAGYNEQFF.

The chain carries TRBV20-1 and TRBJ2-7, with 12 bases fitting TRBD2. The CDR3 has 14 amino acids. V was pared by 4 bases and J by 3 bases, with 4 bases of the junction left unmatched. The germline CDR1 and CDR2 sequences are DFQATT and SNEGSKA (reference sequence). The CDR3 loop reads CSAITSGRNYEQYF. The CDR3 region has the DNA TGCAGTGCTATAACTAGCGGGAGGAACTACGAGCAGTACTTC.

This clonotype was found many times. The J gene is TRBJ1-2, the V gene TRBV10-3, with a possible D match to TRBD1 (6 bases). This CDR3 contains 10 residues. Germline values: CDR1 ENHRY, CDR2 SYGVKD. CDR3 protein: CATEGGGYTF. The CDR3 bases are TGTGCTACCGAGGGGGGTGGCTACACCTTC.

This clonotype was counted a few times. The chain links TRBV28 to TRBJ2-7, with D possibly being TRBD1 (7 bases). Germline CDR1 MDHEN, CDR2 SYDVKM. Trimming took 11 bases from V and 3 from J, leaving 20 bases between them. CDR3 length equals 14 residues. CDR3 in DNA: TGTGCCTGGGAGGAGGGGACAGACAACTACGAGCAGTACTTC. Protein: CAWEEGTDNYEQYF.

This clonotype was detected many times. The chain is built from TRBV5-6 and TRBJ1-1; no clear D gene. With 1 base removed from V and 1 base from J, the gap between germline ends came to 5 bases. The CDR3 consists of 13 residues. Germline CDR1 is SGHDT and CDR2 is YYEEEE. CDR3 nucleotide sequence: TGTGCCAGCAGCTTGTTAAAGAACACTGAAGCTTTCTTT. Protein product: CASSLLKNTEAFF.

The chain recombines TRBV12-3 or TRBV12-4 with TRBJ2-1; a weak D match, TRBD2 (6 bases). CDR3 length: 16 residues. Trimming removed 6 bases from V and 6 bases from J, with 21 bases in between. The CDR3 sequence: CASSRQPGLEANEQFF. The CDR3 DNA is TGTGCCAGCAGCCGTCAACCGGGACTGGAGGCCAATGAGCAGTTCTTC.

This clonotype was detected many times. CDR3 sequence reads: CSASRKYF. The CDR3 nucleotides read TGCAGTGCTAGCCGAAAATATTTT. The chain joins TRBV20-1 to TRBJ2-3; D uncertain. The CDR3 contains 8 residues. Germline CDR1 is DFQATT and CDR2 is SNEGSKA (reference sequence). Trimming stripped 3 bases from V and 15 bases from J, with 7 bases between.

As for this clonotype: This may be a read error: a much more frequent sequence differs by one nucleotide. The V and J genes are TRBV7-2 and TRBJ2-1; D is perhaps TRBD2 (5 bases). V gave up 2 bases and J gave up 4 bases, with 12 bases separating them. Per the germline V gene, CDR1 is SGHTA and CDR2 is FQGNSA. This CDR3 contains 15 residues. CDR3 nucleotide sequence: TGTGCCAGCAGCTTACGGGCACGGGGTTACAATGAGCAGTTCTTC. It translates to CASSLRARGYNEQFF.

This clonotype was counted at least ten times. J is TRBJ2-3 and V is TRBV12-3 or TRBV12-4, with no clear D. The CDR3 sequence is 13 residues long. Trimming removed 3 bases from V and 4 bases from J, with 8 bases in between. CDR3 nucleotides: TGTGCCAGCAGTTTTTCTTTTGCAGATACGCAGTATTTT. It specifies CASSFSFADTQYF.

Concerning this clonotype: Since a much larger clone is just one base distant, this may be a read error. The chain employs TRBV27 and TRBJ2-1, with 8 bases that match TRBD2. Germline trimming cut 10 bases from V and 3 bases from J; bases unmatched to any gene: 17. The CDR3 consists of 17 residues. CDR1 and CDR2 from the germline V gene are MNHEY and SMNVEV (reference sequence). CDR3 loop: CAISLRGTSGGYNEQFF. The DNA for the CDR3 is TGTGCCATCAGCCTGAGGGGAACTAGCGGCGGCTACAATGAGCAGTTCTTC.

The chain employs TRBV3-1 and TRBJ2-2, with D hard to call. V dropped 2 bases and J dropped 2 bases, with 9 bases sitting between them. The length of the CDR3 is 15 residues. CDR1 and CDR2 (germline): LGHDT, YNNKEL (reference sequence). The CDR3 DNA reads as TGTGCCAGCAGCCAATTCTATATCAACACCGGGGAGCTGTTTTTT. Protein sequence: CASSQFYINTGELFF.

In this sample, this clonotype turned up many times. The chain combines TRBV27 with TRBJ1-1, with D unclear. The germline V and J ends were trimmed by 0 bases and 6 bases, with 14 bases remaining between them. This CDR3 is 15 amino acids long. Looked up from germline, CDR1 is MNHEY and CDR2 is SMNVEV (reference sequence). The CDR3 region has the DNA TGTGCCAGCAGTTTATCGGGCGGTGCGTACGCTGAAGCTTTCTTT. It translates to CASSLSGGAYAEAFF.

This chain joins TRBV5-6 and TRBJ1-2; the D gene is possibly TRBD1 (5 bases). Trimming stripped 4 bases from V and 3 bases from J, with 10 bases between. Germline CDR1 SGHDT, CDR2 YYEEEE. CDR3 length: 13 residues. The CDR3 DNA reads TGTGCCAGCAGCCTGGGGGTCCACTATGGCTACACCTTC. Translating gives CASSLGVHYGYTF.

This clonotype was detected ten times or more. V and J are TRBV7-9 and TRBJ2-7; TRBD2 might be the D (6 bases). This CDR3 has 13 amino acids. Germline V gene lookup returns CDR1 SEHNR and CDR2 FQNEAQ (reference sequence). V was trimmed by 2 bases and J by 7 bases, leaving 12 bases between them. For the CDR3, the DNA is TGTGCCAGCAGCTTAAGCGTCGCGGGAGAGCAGTACTTC. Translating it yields CASSLSVAGEQYF.

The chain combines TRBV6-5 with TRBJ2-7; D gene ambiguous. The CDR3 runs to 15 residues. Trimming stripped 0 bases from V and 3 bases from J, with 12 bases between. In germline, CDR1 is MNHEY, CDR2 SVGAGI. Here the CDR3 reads CASSYSYRPLYEQYF. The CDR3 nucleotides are TGTGCCAGCAGTTACTCGTACAGACCTCTCTACGAGCAGTACTTC.

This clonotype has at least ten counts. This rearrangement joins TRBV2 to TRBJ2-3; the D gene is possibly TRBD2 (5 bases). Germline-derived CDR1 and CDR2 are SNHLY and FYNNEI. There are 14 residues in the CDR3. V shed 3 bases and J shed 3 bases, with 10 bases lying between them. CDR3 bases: TGTGCCAGCAGTGATTTAGGCGGGACAGATACGCAGTATTTT. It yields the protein CASSDLGGTDTQYF.

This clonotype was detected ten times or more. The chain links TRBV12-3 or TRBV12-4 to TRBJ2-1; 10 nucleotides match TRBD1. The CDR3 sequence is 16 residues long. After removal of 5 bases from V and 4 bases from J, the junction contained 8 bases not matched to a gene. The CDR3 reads CASSTSGTGVYNEQFF. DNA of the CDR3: TGTGCCAGCAGTACCTCCGGGACAGGGGTATACAATGAGCAGTTCTTC.

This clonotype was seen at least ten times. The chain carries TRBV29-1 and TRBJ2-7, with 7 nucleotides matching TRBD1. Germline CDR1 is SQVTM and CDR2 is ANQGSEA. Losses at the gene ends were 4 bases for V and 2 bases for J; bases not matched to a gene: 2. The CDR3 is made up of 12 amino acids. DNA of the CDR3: TGCAGCGTTGGGGACAGCGCCTACGAGCAGTACTTC. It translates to CSVGDSAYEQYF.

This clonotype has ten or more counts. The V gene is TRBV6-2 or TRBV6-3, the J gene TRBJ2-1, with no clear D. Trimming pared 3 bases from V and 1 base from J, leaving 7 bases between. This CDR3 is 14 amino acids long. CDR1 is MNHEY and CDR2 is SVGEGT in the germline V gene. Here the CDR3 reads CASSYASSYNEQFF. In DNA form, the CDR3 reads TGTGCCAGCAGTTATGCTAGTTCCTACAATGAGCAGTTCTTC.

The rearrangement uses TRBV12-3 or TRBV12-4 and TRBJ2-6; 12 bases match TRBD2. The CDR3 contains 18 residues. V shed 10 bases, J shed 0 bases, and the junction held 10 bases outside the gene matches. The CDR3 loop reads CATEPPGLAGSGANVLTF. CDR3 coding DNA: TGTGCCACCGAACCCCCGGGACTAGCGGGCTCTGGGGCCAACGTCCTGACTTTC.

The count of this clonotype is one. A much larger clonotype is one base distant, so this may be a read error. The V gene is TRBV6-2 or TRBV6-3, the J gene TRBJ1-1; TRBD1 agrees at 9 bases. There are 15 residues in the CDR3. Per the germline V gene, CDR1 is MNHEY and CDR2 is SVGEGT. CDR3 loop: CASRDRVVPNTGAFF. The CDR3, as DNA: TGTGCCAGCCGGGACAGGGTCGTCCCGAACACTGGAGCTTTCTTT.

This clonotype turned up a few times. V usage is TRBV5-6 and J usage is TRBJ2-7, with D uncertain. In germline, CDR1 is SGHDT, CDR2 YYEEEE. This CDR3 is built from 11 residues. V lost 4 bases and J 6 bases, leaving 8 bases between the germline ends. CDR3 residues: CASSLTSEQYF. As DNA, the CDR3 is TGTGCCAGCAGCCTGACTTCCGAGCAGTACTTC.

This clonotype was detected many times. CDR3: CASSFRLYQETQYF. In DNA form, the CDR3 reads TGTGCCAGCAGCTTCCGCCTCTACCAAGAGACCCAGTACTTC. V is TRBV7-8 and J is TRBJ2-5, with D unresolved. The CDR3 contains 14 residues. Trimming left V 3 bases short and J 0 bases short, with 8 bases between. Germline values: CDR1 SGHVS, CDR2 FQNEAQ.

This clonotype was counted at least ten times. The CDR3 is CASSANWDEQYF. The CDR3 DNA reads as TGTGCCAGCAGTGCCAATTGGGACGAGCAGTACTTC. The chain combines TRBV6-1 with TRBJ2-7; no clear D gene. V shed 4 bases and J shed 5 bases, with 9 bases lying between them. This CDR3 is 12 amino acids long. Germline V gives CDR1 MNHNS, CDR2 SASEGT.

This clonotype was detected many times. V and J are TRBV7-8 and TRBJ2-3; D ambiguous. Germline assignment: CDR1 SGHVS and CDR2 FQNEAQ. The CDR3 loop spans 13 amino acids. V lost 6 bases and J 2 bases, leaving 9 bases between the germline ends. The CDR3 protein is CASSWPYTDTQYF. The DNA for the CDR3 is TGTGCCAGCAGTTGGCCCTACACAGATACGCAGTATTTT.

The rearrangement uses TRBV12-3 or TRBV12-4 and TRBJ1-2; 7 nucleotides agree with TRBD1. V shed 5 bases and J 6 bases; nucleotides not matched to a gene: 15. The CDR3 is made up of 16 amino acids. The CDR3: CASSRPSGTVIDGYTF. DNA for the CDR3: TGTGCCAGCAGTCGCCCCTCCGGGACAGTAATAGATGGCTACACCTTC.

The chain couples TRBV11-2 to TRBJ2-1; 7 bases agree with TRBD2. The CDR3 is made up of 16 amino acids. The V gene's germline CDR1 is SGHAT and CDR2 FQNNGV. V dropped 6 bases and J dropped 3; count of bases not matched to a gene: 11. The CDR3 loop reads CASSTHPGGCYNEQFF. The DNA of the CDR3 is TGTGCCAGCAGTACCCATCCGGGAGGTTGCTACAATGAGCAGTTCTTC.

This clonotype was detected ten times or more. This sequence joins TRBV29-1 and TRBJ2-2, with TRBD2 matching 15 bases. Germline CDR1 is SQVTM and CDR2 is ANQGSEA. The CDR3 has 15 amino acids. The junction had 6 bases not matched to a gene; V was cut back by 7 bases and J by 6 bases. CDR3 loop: CSARGLAGGAGELFF. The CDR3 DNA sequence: TGCAGCGCCAGGGGACTAGCGGGGGGTGCCGGGGAGCTGTTTTTT.